This note documents a single TCR beta chain sequence. This clonotype was picked up many times. Its antigen specificity is not known. Per-base qualities were not stored, and no clone one base away is much larger. The study was a case-control design nested within a healthcare worker cohort in London, UK, with weekly nasopharyngeal swab PCR tests and blood sampling. Healthcare workers were recruited during the week of the UK lockdown, between 23 and 31 March 2020, and followed weekly for up to roughly 16 weeks. This sample was included in a study of early T cells in non-severe SARS-CoV-2 infection (dated by TCRdb to the early 2020s). Study-level background: Because TCR sequencing was done on bulk RNA from unsorted whole blood, the alpha and beta chains could not be paired.

What the authors observed across the whole study: VDJdb matching was skewed toward anti-spike CD8 responses, so virus-specific expansions were likely underestimated and private and CD4 specificities were missed.

The receptor library was made with 5' RACE. Data came from a NextSeq 500. To correct for sequencing error and PCR bias, the TCR library protocol tagged individual cDNA molecules with unique molecular identifiers. Both TCR alpha and beta chains were sequenced, and tight co-correlation was observed between alpha and beta sequence abundances in each sample. Turning to the authors' computational methods: Decombinator V4 was used to perform V gene, J gene and CDR3 annotation of TCR sequences. TCRs were defined as expanded if a significant change between any two time points was detected under a Poisson model with p below 0.0001. Abundances of TCRs were expressed as counts per million after normalisation to the total number of TCRs sequenced in each sample. TRAV1-2 paired with TRAJ12, TRAJ20 or TRAJ33 defined MAIT TCRs, while TRAV10 paired with TRAJ18 defined iNKT TCRs. VDJdb, accessed 1 November 2021, was searched for CMV, EBV and SARS-CoV-2 annotated TCRs, excluding TCRs annotated for multiple antigens. Using fastp at Q25 and MiXCR, TCRdb reprocessed the public reads and kept productive beta chains. Rows with one shared CDR3 protein collapse into an entry with the most common genes and DNA. The V and J calls and clone size come from TCRdb's table, not from the authors' own analysis. The sample yields tens of thousands of distinct CDR3 sequences; under 6% were counted once. Approximately 7.8% of the sample is taken by the ten largest.

The CDR3 runs 13 amino acids, cysteine and phenylalanine included. CDR3 DNA is the only sequence kept; it has 39 bases, read in frame from the first base. CDR1 SQVTM and CDR2 ANQGSEA were looked up in the germline V gene. Trimming at the junction amounts to 1 base on V and 6 bases on J, and the germline ends lie 10 bases apart. The receptor was isolated from an adult who was a healthcare worker with PCR-confirmed SARS-CoV-2 infection or an uninfected control (not recorded which). Sequenced sample: whole blood. The chain was built from TRBV29-1 and TRBJ2-1, with an unclear D gene assignment. The CDR3 region reads CSVEGGVLNEQFF. The bases are TGCAGCGTTGAAGGTGGGGTACTCAATGAGCAGTTCTTC.